This TCR beta chain was sequenced in a study of OX40 agonist ivuxolimab in advanced cancers. In germline, CDR1 is SGHVS, CDR2 FQNEAQ. The CDR3 is made up of 14 amino acids. Trimming shortened V by 5 bases and J by 2 bases, and 12 bases separated the two germline ends. Overall study results and limits: On average, a greater number of expanded clones characterised CD8+ T cells relative to CD4+. A proportion of nonresponders additionally exhibited low normalized T-cell clonal expansion.

The assay was immunoSEQ multiplex PCR, and TCRdb's table has in-frame clones only and misses some. The table shows around 25,000 clones, with roughly 82% occurring only once. Blood sampling was done at baseline, cycle 4 day 1, and cycle 7 day 1. Concerning this clone: Its specificity is not known.

The sequence came from an adult with an advanced solid tumor such as melanoma, head and neck, liver or kidney cancer. Source: CD4+ or CD8+ T cells sorted from blood, taken in a trial of the OX40 agonist ivuxolimab. The V gene is TRBV7-8, the J gene TRBJ1-1, with D tentatively TRBD1 (5 bases). CDR3 sequence (DNA): TGTGCCAGCAGCGAGTGGGGGTTCAACACTGAAGCTTTCTTT. This encodes CASSEWGFNTEAFF.